This T cell receptor beta chain is drawn from a study of Ad26.COV2.S vaccination and SARS-CoV-2 variants. Study background: Participants got Ad26.COV2.S intramuscularly, once or twice 56 days apart.

TCRdb's copy holds only in-frame clones and misses some; the assay was immunoSEQ multiplex PCR. Seen here are 300,000 to 400,000 clones, roughly 90% observed once, and the top ten hold 5%. The germline V gene has CDR1 KGHSH and CDR2 LQKENI. V was pared by 5 bases and J by 5 bases, with 8 bases of the junction left unmatched. This CDR3 has 14 residues. Findings and caveats of the study: Breadth measured for non-spike TCRs was similar across vaccine and placebo recipients.

This sample's treatment: 19 received Ad26.COV2.S at low or high dose, single or two shots; five or six received placebo; per-sample allocation not given. At day 63 after the first vaccine or placebo injection, samples were drawn. An adult aged 18-55 years in Boston served as the donor. Of note for this clone: Antigen unknown.

V is TRBV18 and J is TRBJ1-2; 7 nucleotides agree with TRBD1. This receptor was taken from a person aged 18-65 years who received the Ad26.COV2.S COVID-19 vaccine or a placebo. The input for sequencing was peripheral blood, taken in a trial of Ad26.COV2.S vaccine versus placebo. The CDR3 loop reads CASSTGTVFYGYTF. In DNA, the CDR3 is TGTGCCAGCTCAACCGGGACAGTCTTTTATGGCTACACCTTC.